This TCR beta chain came from a study of Graves' ophthalmopathy and Graves' hyperthyroidism. Germline V lookup: CDR1 MDHEN, CDR2 SYDVKM. The length of the CDR3 is 14 residues. The junction had 6 bases not matched to a gene; V was cut back by 5 bases and J by 2 bases. The sequenced template was RNA, covering the TCR beta CDR3 region. In the first round, RT-PCR was carried out with HTBI primers, and a multiplex PCR formed the second round. TCRdb itself ran the multiplex PCR reads through MiXCR, one entry per CDR3 protein. The data show over 150,000 distinct CDR3 sequences, with more than 30% seen just once and 5.8% held by the top ten. This clonotype was seen repeatedly, ten times or more. Ophthalmopathy-affected donors exhibited moderate-to-severe activity, CAS ≥3, NOSPECS ≥4, and duration under 3 months.

The sample consisted of peripheral blood. This chain joins TRBV28 and TRBJ2-7; 7 nucleotides match TRBD1. The source of this sequence is a woman in her thirties or forties with Graves' ophthalmopathy. The CDR3: CASSTTGVTYEQYF. CDR3 DNA: TGTGCCAGCAGTACCACAGGGGTTACCTACGAGCAGTACTTC.